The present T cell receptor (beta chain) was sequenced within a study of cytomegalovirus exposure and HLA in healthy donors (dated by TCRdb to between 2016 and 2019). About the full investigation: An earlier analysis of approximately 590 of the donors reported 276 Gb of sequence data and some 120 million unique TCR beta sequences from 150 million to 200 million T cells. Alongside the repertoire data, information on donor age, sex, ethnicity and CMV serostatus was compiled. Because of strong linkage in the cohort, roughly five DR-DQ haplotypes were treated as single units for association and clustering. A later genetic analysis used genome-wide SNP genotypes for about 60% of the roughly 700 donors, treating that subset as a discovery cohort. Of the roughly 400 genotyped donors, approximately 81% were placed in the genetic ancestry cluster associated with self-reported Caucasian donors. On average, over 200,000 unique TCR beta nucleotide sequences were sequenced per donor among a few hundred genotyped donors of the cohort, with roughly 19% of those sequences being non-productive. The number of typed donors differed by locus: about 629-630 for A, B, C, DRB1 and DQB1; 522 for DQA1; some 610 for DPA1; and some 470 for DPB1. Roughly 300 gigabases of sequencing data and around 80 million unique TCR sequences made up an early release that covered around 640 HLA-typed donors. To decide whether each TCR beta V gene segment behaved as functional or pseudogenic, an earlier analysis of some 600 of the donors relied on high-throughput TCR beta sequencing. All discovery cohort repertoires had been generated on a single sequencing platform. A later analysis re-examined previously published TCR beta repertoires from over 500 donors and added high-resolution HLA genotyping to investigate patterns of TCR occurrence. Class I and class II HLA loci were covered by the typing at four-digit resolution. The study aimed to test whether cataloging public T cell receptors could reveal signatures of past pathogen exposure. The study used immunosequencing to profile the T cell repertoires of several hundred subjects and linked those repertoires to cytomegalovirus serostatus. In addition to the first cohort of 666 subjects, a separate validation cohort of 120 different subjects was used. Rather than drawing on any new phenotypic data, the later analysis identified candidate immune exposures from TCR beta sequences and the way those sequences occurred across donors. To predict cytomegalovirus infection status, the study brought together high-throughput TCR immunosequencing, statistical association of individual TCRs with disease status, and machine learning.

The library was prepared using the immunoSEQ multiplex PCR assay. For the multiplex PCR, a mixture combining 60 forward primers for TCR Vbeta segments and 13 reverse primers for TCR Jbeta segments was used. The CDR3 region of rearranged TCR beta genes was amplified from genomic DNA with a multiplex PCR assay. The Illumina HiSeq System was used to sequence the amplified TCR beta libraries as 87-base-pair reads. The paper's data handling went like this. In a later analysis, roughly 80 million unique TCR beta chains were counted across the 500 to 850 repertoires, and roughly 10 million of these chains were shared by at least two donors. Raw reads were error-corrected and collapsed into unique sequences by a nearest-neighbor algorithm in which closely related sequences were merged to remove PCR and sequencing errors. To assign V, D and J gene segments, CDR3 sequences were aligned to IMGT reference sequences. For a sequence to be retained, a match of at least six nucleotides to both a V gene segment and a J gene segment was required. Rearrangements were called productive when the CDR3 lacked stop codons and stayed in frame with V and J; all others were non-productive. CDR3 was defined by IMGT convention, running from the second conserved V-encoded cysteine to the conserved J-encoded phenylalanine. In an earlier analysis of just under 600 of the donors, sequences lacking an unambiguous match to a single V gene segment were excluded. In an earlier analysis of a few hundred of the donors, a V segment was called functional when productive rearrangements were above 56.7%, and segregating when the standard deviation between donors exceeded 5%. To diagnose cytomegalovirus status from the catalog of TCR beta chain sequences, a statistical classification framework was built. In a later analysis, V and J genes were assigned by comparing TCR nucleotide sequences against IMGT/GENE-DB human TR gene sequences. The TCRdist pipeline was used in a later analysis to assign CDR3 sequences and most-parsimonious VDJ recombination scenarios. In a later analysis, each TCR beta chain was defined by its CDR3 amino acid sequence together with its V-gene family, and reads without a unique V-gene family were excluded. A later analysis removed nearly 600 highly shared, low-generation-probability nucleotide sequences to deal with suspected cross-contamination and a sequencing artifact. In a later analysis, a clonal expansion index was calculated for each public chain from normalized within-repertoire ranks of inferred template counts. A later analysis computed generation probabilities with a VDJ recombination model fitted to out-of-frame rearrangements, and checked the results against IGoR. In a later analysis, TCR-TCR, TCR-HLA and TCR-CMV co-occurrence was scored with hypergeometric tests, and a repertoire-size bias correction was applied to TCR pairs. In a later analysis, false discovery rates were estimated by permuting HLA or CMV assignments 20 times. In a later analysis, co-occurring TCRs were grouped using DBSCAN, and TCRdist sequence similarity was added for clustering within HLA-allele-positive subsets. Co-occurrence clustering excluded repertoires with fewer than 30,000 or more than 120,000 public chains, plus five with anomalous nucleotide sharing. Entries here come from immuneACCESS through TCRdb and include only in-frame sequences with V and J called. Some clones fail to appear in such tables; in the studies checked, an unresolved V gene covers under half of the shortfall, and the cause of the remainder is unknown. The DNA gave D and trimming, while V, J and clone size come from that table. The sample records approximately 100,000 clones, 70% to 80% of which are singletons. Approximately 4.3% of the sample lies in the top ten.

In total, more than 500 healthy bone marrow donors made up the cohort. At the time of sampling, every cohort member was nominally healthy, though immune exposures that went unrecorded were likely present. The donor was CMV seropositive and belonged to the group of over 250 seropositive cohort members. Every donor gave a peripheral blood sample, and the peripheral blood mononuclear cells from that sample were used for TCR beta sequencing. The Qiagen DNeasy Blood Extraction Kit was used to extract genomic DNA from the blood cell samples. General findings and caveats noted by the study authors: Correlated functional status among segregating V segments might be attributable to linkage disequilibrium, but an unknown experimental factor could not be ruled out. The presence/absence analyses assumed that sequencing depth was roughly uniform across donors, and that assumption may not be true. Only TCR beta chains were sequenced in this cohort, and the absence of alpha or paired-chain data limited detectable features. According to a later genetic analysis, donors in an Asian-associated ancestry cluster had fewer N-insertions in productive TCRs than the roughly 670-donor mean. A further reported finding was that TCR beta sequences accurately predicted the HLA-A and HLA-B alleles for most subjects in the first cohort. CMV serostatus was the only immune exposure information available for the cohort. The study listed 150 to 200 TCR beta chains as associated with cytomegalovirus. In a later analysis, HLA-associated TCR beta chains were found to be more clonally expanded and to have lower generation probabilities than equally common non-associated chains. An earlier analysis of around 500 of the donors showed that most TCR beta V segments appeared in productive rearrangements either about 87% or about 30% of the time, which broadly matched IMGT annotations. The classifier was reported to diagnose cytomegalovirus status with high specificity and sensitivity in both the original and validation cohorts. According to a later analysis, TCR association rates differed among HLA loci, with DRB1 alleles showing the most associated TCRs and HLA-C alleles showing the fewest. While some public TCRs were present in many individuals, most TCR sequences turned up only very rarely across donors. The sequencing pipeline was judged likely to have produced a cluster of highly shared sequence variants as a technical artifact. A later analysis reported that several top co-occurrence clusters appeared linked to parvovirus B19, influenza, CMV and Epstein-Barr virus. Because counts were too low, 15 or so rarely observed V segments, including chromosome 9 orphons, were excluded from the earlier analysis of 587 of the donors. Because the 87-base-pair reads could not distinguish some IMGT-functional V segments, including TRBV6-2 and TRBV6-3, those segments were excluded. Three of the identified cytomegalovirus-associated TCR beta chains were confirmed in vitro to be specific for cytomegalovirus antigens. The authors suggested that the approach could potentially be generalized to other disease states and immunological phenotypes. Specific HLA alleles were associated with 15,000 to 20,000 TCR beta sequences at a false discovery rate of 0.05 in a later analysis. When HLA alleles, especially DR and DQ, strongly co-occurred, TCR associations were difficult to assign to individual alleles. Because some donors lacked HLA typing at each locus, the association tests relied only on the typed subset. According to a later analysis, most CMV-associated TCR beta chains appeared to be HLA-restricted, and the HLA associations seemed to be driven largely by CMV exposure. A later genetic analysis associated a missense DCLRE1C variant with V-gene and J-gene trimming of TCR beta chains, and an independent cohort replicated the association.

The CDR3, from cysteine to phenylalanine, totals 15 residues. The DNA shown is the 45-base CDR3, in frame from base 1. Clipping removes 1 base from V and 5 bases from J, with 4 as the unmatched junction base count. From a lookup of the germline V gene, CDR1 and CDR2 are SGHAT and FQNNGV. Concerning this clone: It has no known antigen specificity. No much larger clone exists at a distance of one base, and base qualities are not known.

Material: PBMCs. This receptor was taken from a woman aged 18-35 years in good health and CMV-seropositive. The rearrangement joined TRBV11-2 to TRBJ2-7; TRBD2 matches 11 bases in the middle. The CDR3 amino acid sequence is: CASSLVSGRANEQYF. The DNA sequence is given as TGTGCCAGCAGCTTAGTTAGCGGGAGGGCAAACGAGCAGTACTTC.